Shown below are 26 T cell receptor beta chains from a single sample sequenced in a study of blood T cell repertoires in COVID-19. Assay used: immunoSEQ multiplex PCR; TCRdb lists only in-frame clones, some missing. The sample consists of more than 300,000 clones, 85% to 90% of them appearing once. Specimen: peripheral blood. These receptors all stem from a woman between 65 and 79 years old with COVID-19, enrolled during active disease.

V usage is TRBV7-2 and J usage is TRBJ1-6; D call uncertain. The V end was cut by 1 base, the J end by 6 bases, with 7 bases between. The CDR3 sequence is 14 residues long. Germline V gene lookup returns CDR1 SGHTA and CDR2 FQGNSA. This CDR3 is CASSLDSGNSPLHF. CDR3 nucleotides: TGTGCCAGCAGCTTAGACAGCGGTAATTCACCCCTCCACTTT.

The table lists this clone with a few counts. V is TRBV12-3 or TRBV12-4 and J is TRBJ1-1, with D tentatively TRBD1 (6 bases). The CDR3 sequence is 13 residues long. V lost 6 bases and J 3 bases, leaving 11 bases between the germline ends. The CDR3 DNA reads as TGTGCCAGCAGCACAACAGGGTACACTGAAGCTTTCTTT. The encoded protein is CASSTTGYTEAFF.

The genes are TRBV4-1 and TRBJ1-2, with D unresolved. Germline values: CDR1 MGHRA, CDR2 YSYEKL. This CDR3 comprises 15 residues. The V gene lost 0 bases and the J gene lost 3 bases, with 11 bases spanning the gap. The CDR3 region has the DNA TGCGCCAGCAGCCAAGAAGACACATGGGACTATGGCTACACCTTC. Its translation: CASSQEDTWDYGYTF.

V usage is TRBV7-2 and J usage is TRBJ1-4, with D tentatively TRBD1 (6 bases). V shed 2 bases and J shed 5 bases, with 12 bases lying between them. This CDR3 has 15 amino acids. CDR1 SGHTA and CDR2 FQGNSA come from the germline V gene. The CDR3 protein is CASSLTGTLNEKLFF. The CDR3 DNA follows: TGTGCCAGCAGCTTAACCGGGACACTAAATGAAAAACTGTTTTTT. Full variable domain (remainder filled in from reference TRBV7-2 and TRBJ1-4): GAGVSQSPSNKVTEKGKDVELRCDPISGHTALYWYRQSLGQGLEFLIYFQGNSAPDKSGLPSDRFSAERTGGSVSTLTIQRTQQEDSAVYLCASSLTGTLNEKLFFGSGTQLSVL.

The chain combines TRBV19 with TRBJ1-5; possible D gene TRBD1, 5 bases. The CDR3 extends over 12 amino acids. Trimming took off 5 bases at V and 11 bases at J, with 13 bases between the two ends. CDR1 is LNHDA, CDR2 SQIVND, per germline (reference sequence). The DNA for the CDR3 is TGTGCCAGTAGTCCCGGACAAGGGTCCCAGCATTTT. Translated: CASSPGQGSQHF.

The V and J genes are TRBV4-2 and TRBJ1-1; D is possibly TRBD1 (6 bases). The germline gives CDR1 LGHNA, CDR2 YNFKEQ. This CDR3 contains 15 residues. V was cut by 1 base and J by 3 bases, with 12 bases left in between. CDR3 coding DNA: TGTGCCAGCAGCCAAGCAACAGGGAGGGACACTGAAGCTTTCTTT. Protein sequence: CASSQATGRDTEAFF.

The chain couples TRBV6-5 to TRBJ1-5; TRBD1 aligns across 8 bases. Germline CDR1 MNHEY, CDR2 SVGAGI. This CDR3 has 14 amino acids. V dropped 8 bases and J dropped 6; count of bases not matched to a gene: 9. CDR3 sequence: CASSSRTGLQPQHF. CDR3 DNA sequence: TGTGCCAGCTCCTCGAGGACAGGGCTTCAGCCCCAGCATTTT.

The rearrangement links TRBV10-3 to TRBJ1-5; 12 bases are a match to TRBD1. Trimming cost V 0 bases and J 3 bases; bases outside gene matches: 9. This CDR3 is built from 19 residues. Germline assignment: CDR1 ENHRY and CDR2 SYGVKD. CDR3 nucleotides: TGTGCCATCAGTGAGTCCGGGACAGGGGGCGCGGGGCCCAATCAGCCCCAGCATTTT. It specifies CAISESGTGGAGPNQPQHF.

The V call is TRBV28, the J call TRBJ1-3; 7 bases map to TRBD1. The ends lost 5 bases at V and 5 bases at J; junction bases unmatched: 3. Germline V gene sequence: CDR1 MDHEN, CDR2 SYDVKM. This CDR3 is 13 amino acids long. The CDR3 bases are TGTGCCAGCAGTGGGGACAGCCGAAACACCATATATTTT. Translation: CASSGDSRNTIYF.

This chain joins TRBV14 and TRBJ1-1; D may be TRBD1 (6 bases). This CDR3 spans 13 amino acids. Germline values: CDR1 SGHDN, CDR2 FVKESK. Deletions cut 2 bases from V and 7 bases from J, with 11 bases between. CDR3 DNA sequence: TGTGCCAGCAGCCAACCAGGACAGCGTGAAGCTTTCTTT. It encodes CASSQPGQREAFF.

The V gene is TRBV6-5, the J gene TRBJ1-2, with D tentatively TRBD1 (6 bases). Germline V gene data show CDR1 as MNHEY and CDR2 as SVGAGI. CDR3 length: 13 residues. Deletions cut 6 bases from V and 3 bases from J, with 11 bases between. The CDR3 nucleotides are TGTGCCAGCAGCCGACAGGATGACTATGGCTACACCTTC. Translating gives CASSRQDDYGYTF.

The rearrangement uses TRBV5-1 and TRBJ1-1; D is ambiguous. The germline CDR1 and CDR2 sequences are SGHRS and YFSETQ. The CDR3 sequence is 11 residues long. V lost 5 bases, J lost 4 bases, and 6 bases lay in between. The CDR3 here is CASRSSTEAFF. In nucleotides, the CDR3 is TGCGCCAGCAGGTCCTCCACTGAAGCTTTCTTT.

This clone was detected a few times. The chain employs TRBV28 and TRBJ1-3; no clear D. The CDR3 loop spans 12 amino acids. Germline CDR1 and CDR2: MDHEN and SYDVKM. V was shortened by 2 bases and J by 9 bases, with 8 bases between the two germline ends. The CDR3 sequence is CASSLTLGTIYF. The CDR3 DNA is TGTGCCAGCAGTTTAACTCTTGGCACCATATATTTT.

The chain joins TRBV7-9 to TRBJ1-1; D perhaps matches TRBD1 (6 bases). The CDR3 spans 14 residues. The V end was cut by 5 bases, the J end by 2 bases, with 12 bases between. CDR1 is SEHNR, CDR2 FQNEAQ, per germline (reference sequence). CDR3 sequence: CASSQDRTNTEAFF. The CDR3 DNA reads TGTGCCAGCAGCCAGGACAGAACAAACACTGAAGCTTTCTTT.

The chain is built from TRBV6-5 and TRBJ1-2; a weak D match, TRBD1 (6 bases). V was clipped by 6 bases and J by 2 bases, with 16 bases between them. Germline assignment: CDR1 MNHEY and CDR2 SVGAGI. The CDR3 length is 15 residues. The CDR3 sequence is CASSSTGGQNYGYTF. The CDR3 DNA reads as TGTGCCAGCAGCTCTACCGGGGGGCAGAACTATGGCTACACCTTC.

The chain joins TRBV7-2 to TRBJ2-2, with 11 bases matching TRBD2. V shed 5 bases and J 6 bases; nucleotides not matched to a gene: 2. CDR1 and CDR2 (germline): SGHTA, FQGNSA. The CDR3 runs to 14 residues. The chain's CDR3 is CASSPGLAAGELFF. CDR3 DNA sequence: TGTGCCAGCAGCCCGGGACTAGCGGCCGGGGAGCTGTTTTTT.

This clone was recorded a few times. The CDR3 is CASRPQGAVSPLHF. The CDR3 DNA reads as TGCGCCAGCAGGCCCCAGGGGGCGGTTTCACCCCTCCACTTT. J is TRBJ1-6 and V is TRBV4-1; 8 bases agree with TRBD1. The CDR3 spans 14 residues. The germline V gene encodes CDR1 MGHRA and CDR2 YSYEKL. J lost 9 bases, V lost 6 bases, and 7 bases had no gene match.

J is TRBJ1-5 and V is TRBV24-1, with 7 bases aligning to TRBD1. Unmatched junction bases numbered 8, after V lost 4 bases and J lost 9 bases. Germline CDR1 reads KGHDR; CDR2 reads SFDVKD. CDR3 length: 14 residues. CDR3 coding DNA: TGTGCCACCAGTGACTCCGACAGGGTTGGGCCCCAGCATTTT. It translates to CATSDSDRVGPQHF.

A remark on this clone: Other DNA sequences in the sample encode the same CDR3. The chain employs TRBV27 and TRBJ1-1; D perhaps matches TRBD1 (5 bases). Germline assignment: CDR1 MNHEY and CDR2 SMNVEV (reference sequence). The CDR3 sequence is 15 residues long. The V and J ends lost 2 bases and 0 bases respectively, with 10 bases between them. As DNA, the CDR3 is TGTGCCAGCAGTTTAAGCGCAGGGATGAACACTGAAGCTTTCTTT. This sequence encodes CASSLSAGMNTEAFF.

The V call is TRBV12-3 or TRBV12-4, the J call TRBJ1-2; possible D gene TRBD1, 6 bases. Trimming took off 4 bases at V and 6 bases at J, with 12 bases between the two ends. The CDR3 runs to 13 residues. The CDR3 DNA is TGTGCCAGCAGTTCAGGGGTCAGGGATGGCTACACCTTC. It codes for CASSSGVRDGYTF.

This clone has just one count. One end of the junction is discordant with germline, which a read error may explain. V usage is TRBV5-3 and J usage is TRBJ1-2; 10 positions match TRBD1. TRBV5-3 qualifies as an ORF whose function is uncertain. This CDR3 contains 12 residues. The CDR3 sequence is CARSSRDRGARF. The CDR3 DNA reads TGTGCCAGAAGCTCCCGGGACAGGGGAGCCAGGTTC.

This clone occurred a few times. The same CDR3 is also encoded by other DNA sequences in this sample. The CDR3 bases are TGTGCCAGCAGTGACTGGGACAGGGATCGGCATGAGCAGTTCTTC. Its protein product is CASSDWDRDRHEQFF. The chain carries TRBV6-4 and TRBJ2-1; 9 nucleotides line up with TRBD1. Germline CDR1 and CDR2: MRHNA and SNTAGT. CDR3 length: 15 residues. V lost 1 base and J lost 8; bases outside the gene matches: 6.

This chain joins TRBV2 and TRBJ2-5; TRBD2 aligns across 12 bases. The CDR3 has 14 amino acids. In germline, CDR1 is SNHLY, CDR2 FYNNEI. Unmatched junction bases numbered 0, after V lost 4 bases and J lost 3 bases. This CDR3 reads CASSGTSGEETQYF. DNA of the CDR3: TGTGCCAGCAGTGGGACTAGCGGGGAAGAGACCCAGTACTTC.

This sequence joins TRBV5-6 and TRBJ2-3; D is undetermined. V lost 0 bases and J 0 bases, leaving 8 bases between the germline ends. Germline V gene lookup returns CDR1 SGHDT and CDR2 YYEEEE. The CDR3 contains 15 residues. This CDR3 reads CASSLAPGSTDTQYF. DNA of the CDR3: TGTGCCAGCAGCTTGGCCCCCGGGAGCACAGATACGCAGTATTTT.

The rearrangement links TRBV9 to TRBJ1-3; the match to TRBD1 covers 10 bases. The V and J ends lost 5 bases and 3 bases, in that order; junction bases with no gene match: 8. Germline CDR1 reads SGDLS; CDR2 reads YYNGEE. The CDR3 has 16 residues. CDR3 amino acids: CASRAGTGASGNTIYF. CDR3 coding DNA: TGTGCCAGCAGAGCCGGGACAGGGGCGAGTGGAAACACCATATATTTT.

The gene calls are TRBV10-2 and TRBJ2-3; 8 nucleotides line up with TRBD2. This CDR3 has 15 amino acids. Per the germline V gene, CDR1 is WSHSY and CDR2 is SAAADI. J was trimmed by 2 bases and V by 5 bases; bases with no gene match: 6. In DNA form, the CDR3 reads TGCGCCAGCAGTTCAAGCGGGGGAAACACAGATACGCAGTATTTT. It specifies CASSSSGGNTDTQYF.